A single sample gave rise to the 2 T cell receptor beta chains below, sequenced in a study of blood T cell repertoires in COVID-19. Using immunoSEQ multiplex PCR, the repertoire was profiled, and TCRdb retains in-frame clones only, with some absent. The profile covers fewer than 250,000 clones, with less than 90% appearing a single time and approximately 2.5% taken by the ten largest. Sequencing used peripheral blood. The receptors originated from a woman in her seventies with active or convalescent COVID-19.

The CDR3 DNA follows: TGTGCCAGCAGTCAAAGGAGACGGGAGAACACTGAAGCTTTCTTT. Its protein product is CASSQRRRENTEAFF. The chain joins TRBV27 to TRBJ1-1; no firm D call. Trimming took 5 bases from V and 1 from J, leaving 14 bases between them. CDR1 MNHEY and CDR2 SMNVEV come from the germline V gene (reference sequence). The CDR3 spans 15 residues.

This chain's CDR3 is CASRVTGSSGNTIYF. The CDR3 nucleotides read TGTGCCAGCAGGGTCACAGGGAGCTCTGGAAACACCATATATTTT. The chain employs TRBV6-5 and TRBJ1-3; possible D gene TRBD1, 6 bases. The CDR3 loop spans 15 amino acids. CDR1 is MNHEY, CDR2 SVGAGI, per germline. Trimming took 6 bases from V and 0 from J, leaving 12 bases between them.